Listed below are T cell receptor beta chains from one sample, sequenced in a study of T cell responses to AZD1222 COVID-19 vaccine. Sequencing used immunoSEQ multiplex PCR; TCRdb keeps in-frame clones, though not all of them. The table lists 57,000 or so clones, approximately 85% of them singletons, with around 20% in the top ten. The specimen was peripheral blood, collected on day 0 of MenACWY control vaccination. The origin of the receptors is an adult in good health. Each CDR3 is given with its conserved first and last residue. Each record gives: clone size, V gene, J gene, D gene, CDR3 DNA, CDR3 protein. D genes are given only for firm matches. Only some rows state a clone size, as once, few, many or a class for expanded clones.

>-|TRBV3-1/TRBV3-2|TRBJ2-5|TRBD1
TGTGCCAGCAGCCACTGGGACAGGGAAGAGACCCAGTACTTC
CASSHWDREETQYF
>-|TRBV4-3|TRBJ1-2|-
TGCGCCAGCAGCCAAGATTCAGCAGGATACTTCCAAGGCTACACCTTC
CASSQDSAGYFQGYTF
>few|TRBV6-1|TRBJ1-5|-
TGTGCCAGCAGTGAGACCTCGTTAAGGCCCCAGCATTTT
CASSETSLRPQHF
>-|TRBV4-1|TRBJ2-7|-
TGCGCCAGCAGCCAAGGGGGACGGACCTACGAGCAGTACTTC
CASSQGGRTYEQYF
>-|TRBV6-6|TRBJ1-2|-
TGTGCCAGCAGGTCCCGAACCCTGTACTATGGCTACACCTTC
CASRSRTLYYGYTF
>-|TRBV11-2|TRBJ1-4|-
TGTGCCAGCAGCTTAGGGGGGGCTGACGGTGAAAAACTGTTTTTT
CASSLGGADGEKLFF
>-|TRBV18|TRBJ2-2|TRBD1
TGTGCCAGCTCACCACCTAACAGGGGTTACACCGGGGAGCTGTTTTTT
CASSPPNRGYTGELFF
>-|TRBV5-1|TRBJ2-3|TRBD2
TGCGCCAGCAGCTCCCTAGCGGGAGCCACAGATACGCAGTATTTT
CASSSLAGATDTQYF
>-|TRBV30|TRBJ2-7|-
TGTGCCTGGAGTGTACGGCGGGTGGGCCCTTACGAGCAGTACTTC
CAWSVRRVGPYEQYF
>-|TRBV7-8|TRBJ1-5|-
TGTGCCAGCAGCGATCACCCGGAGGGGCCCCAGCATTTT
CASSDHPEGPQHF
>-|TRBV7-9|TRBJ2-1|-
TGTGCCAGCAGCTTTAAAATTGGACAGATCGATGAGCAGTTCTTC
CASSFKIGQIDEQFF
>-|TRBV29-1|TRBJ1-3|-
TGCAGCGTTGATAAGATCTCTGGAAACACCATATATTTT
CSVDKISGNTIYF
>once|TRBV6-5|TRBJ1-2|-
TGTGCCAGCAGTCCAACACGGGGCCTGAATGGCTACACCTTC
CASSPTRGLNGYTF
>-|TRBV7-9|TRBJ2-7|-
TGTGCCAGCAGCTTAGCACAGGAGAGAGAGCAGTACTTC
CASSLAQEREQYF
>few|TRBV4-2|TRBJ2-3|TRBD2
TGTGCCAGCAGCCAAGATGGGCATAGGACTAGCGGGAGCGCAGATACGCAGTATTTT
CASSQDGHRTSGSADTQYF
>-|TRBV11-2|TRBJ1-2|-
TGTGCCAGCAGCTTACCCAGCTTGTATGGCTACACCTTC
CASSLPSLYGYTF
>-|TRBV29-1|TRBJ1-6|-
TGCAGCGTTGGAGCCGGACCCAATTCACCCCTCCACTTT
CSVGAGPNSPLHF
>once|TRBV5-1|TRBJ2-1|-
TGCGCCAGCAGCTTGGTCCGAGGGAGTGAGGGTGAGCAGTTCTTC
CASSLVRGSEGEQFF
>-|TRBV6-2/TRBV6-3|TRBJ1-5|-
TGTGCCAGCAGTGGTGTCGGCAATCAGCCCCAGCATTTT
CASSGVGNQPQHF
>-|TRBV7-9|TRBJ1-1|-
TGTGCCAGCAGCTTACAGGGGGAAGCTTTCTTT
CASSLQGEAFF
>-|TRBV3-1/TRBV3-2|TRBJ1-1|-
TGTGCCAGCAGCCAAGACTACAGGACGGGTATCATGAACACTGAAGCTTTCTTT
CASSQDYRTGIMNTEAFF
>-|TRBV6-5|TRBJ2-2|TRBD2
TGTGCCAGCAGTTACCTAGCGGGGAGGCACGGGGAGCTGTTTTTT
CASSYLAGRHGELFF
>-|TRBV28|TRBJ1-5|TRBD1
TGTGCCAGCAGTTTTTGGGACAGGGCGTATCAGCCCCAGCATTTT
CASSFWDRAYQPQHF
>-|TRBV5-3|TRBJ2-4|-
TGTGCCAGAAGCTACTTGGACTATCTAGCCAAAAACATTCAGTACTTC
CARSYLDYLAKNIQYF
>once|TRBV19|TRBJ2-4|-
TGTGCCAGTAGTATGGGCAGTGCTTGGGACATTCAGTACTTC
CASSMGSAWDIQYF
>few|TRBV19|TRBJ2-2|-
TGTGCCAGTAGTACCCGGGTAGCTCCCACCGGGGAGCTGTTTTTT
CASSTRVAPTGELFF
>-|TRBV5-1|TRBJ1-2|TRBD1
TGCGCCAGCAGCTTGTTAGGACAGGGAATAGGAGACAACTATGGCTACACCTTC
CASSLLGQGIGDNYGYTF
>-|TRBV5-1|TRBJ2-7|-
TGCGCCAGCACCACAACCGGGTACGACTACGAGCAGTACTTC
CASTTTGYDYEQYF
>-|TRBV10-3|TRBJ2-7|-
TGTGCCATCGGCAGCCGGGAGGAGCAGTACTTC
CAIGSREEQYF
>-|TRBV10-1|TRBJ2-7|-
TGCGCCAGCAGTGAGTCGAGCAGGGGAGGCGAGCAGTACTTC
CASSESSRGGEQYF
>once|TRBV4-3|TRBJ2-1|TRBD2
TGCGCCAGCAGCCAGGGGGACTATCACCCCCAGAATGAGCAGTTCTTC
CASSQGDYHPQNEQFF
>few|TRBV19|TRBJ1-5|-
TGTGCCAGTAGTAGGGGGTATAGCAATCAGCCCCAGCATTTT
CASSRGYSNQPQHF
>-|TRBV7-2|TRBJ2-7|TRBD2
TGTGCCAGCAGCTTAGAGGTAGCGGGAGGAAGGTACGAGCAGTACTTC
CASSLEVAGGRYEQYF
>-|TRBV20-1|TRBJ2-7|-
TGCAGTGCTTACGACTCCTACGAGCAGTACTTC
CSAYDSYEQYF
>-|TRBV18|TRBJ2-7|-
TGTGCCAGCTCACCAATTCTGCTCACTAACCGACCGGCCTACGAGCAGTACTTC
CASSPILLTNRPAYEQYF
>-|TRBV28|TRBJ1-1|-
TGTGCCAGCAGTTTATTCGTCGGGCAGGTACTCACTGAAGCTTTCTTT
CASSLFVGQVLTEAFF
>-|TRBV3-1/TRBV3-2|TRBJ2-7|TRBD1
TGTGCCAGCAGCCAAGATTGGGGCAGGGGGCGAGAGCAGTACTTC
CASSQDWGRGREQYF
>-|TRBV29-1|TRBJ2-1|-
TGCAGCGTTGACCTAGGACAGCGTTCCTACAATGAGCAGTTCTTC
CSVDLGQRSYNEQFF
>-|TRBV5-5|TRBJ2-3|TRBD2
TGTGCCAGCAGCTCCCTGCGGGGGAGTAGCACAGATACGCAGTATTTT
CASSSLRGSSTDTQYF
>-|TRBV28|TRBJ1-5|TRBD1
TGTGCCAGCAGTTTAAGGTGGGCCAGGGGGCGCGAAGGCAACAATCAGCCCCAGCATTTT
CASSLRWARGREGNNQPQHF
>-|TRBV19|TRBJ1-2|TRBD1
TGTGCCAGTATTGATGCAGGGGGCAACTATGGCTACACCTTC
CASIDAGGNYGYTF
>-|TRBV19|TRBJ2-2|TRBD1
TGTGCCAGCGGACAGGGGTGGGACACCGGGGAGCTGTTTTTT
CASGQGWDTGELFF